This entry lists 13 T cell receptor beta chains sequenced from one sample in a study of Ad26.COV2.S vaccination and SARS-CoV-2 variants. Only in-frame clones appear in the TCRdb table, and some are missing; sequencing was by immunoSEQ multiplex PCR. Found here are around 400,000 clones, about 88% of them singletons; the top ten hold around 1.8%. Stated treatment: about 20 received Ad26.COV2.S at low or high dose, single or two shots; a few received placebo; per-sample allocation not given. Collection of the samples took place on day 63 after the first injection of vaccine or placebo. Specimen: peripheral blood, collected in a trial of Ad26.COV2.S vaccine versus placebo. These receptor sequences come from a person aged 18-65 years who received the Ad26.COV2.S COVID-19 vaccine or a placebo.

This clone was seen more than once but under ten times. This chain links TRBV18 with TRBJ1-5, with a weak D call TRBD1 (5 bases). Trimming took off 3 bases at V and 15 bases at J, with 18 bases between the two ends. Germline V CDR1 and CDR2: KGHSH, LQKENI. The CDR3 is 13 residues long. CDR3 nucleotide sequence: TGTGCCAGCTCACCCAGCTCGGGGGTCCTTCCGCATTTT. This sequence encodes CASSPSSGVLPHF.

This clone was detected only once. The V and J genes are TRBV11-3 and TRBJ2-5; D ambiguous. V dropped 1 base and J dropped 2 bases, with 11 bases sitting between them. The germline V gene has CDR1 SGHNT and CDR2 YENEEA. The CDR3 loop spans 15 amino acids. CDR3 coding DNA: TGTGCCAGCAGCTTAGGGCTGACAACTCAAGAGACCCAGTACTTC. Translated, it gives CASSLGLTTQETQYF.

The chain uses TRBV7-9 and TRBJ2-1, with 11 bases matching TRBD2. The junction had 8 bases not matched to a gene; V was cut back by 2 bases and J by 2 bases. There are 18 residues in the CDR3. CDR1 and CDR2 from the germline V gene are SEHNR and FQNEAQ (reference sequence). CDR3 amino acids: CASSLLAGGQGPYNEQFF. The DNA of the CDR3 is TGTGCCAGCAGCTTACTAGCGGGAGGCCAAGGGCCCTACAATGAGCAGTTCTTC.

The chain carries TRBV3-1 (or the pseudogene TRBV3-2) and TRBJ1-4; a possible D gene is TRBD1 (5 bases). Germline V gives CDR1 LGHDT, CDR2 YNNKEL (reference sequence). CDR3 size: 13 residues. Deletions cut 9 bases from V and 4 bases from J, with 12 bases between. CDR3 bases: TGTGCCAGGGAGGGGCGGCTTAATGAAAAACTGTTTTTT. Protein product: CAREGRLNEKLFF.

Only one count was recorded for this clone. The V call is TRBV5-1, the J call TRBJ2-7, with TRBD2 matching over 7 bases. V trimming: 2 bases; J trimming: 1 base; junction bases outside the gene matches: 6. This CDR3 has 15 amino acids. Germline V lookup: CDR1 SGHRS, CDR2 YFSETQ. The chain's CDR3 is CASSFADGGSYEQYF. In DNA form, the CDR3 reads TGCGCCAGCAGCTTTGCGGACGGGGGGTCCTACGAGCAGTACTTC.

This clone was picked up one time. This rearrangement joins TRBV5-1 to TRBJ2-7; TRBD2 agrees at 9 bases. The J segment lost 5 bases and the V segment lost 3 bases, leaving 21 bases of the junction unmatched. From germline, CDR1 is SGHRS and CDR2 YFSETQ. This CDR3 is 19 amino acids long. The CDR3: CASSSLPSEYASGKDEQYF. CDR3 bases: TGCGCCAGCAGCTCCCTCCCCTCGGAGTACGCTAGCGGGAAGGACGAGCAGTACTTC.

The chain combines TRBV5-6 with TRBJ2-1, with 14 bases that match TRBD2. The CDR3 covers 16 residues. V gave up 4 bases and J gave up 5 bases; unmatched junction bases: 5. Germline V gene lookup returns CDR1 SGHDT and CDR2 YYEEEE. The CDR3 loop reads CASSPKGLAGDNEQFF. In DNA form, the CDR3 reads TGTGCCAGCAGCCCAAAGGGACTAGCGGGAGACAATGAGCAGTTCTTC.

The chain has TRBV2 and TRBJ1-5; D not resolved. CDR3 size: 12 residues. V lost 5 bases and J 0 bases, leaving 2 bases between the germline ends. Germline V lookup: CDR1 SNHLY, CDR2 FYNNEI. CDR3 amino acids: CASSYSNQPQHF. For the CDR3, the DNA is TGTGCCAGCAGTTATAGCAATCAGCCCCAGCATTTT.

This clone was detected only a few times. The rearrangement joins TRBV7-3 to TRBJ2-2; D is unresolved. Germline CDR1 SGHTA, CDR2 FQGTGA. The CDR3 sequence is 13 residues long. Trimming shortened V by 4 bases and J by 8 bases, and 11 bases separated the two germline ends. CDR3 protein: CASSSLSGGELFF. The CDR3 DNA is TGTGCCAGCAGCTCCTTGTCAGGTGGGGAGCTGTTTTTT.

The gene calls are TRBV3-1 (or the pseudogene TRBV3-2) and TRBJ2-1, with D possibly being TRBD1 or TRBD2 (5 bases each). This CDR3 is built from 16 residues. V was shortened by 0 bases and J by 2 bases, with 11 bases between the two germline ends. The germline V gene has CDR1 LGHDT and CDR2 YNNKEL (reference sequence). The CDR3 bases are TGTGCCAGCAGCCAAGAACGGGACCGCCCCTACAATGAGCAGTTCTTC. Translation gives CASSQERDRPYNEQFF.

The rearrangement uses TRBV27 and TRBJ2-7; 9 bases match TRBD1. V shed 5 bases and J 0 bases; nucleotides not matched to a gene: 5. CDR3 length: 15 residues. Germline V CDR1 and CDR2: MNHEY, SMNVEV (reference sequence). CDR3 coding DNA: TGTGCCAGCAGTACGGGGACAGGGCCCTCCTACGAGCAGTACTTC. This gives the protein CASSTGTGPSYEQYF.

The chain employs TRBV3-1 (or the pseudogene TRBV3-2) and TRBJ2-2, with D unresolved. The CDR3 has 15 residues. CDR1 and CDR2 from the germline V gene are LGHDT and YNNKEL (reference sequence). The ends were cut back, 1 base at V and 6 bases at J, with 12 bases in the middle. Here the CDR3 reads CASSQVLRVAGELFF. In nucleotides, the CDR3 is TGTGCCAGCAGCCAAGTCTTAAGGGTGGCCGGGGAGCTGTTTTTT.

V gene TRBV20-1 combines with J gene TRBJ2-2; D gene uncertain. Between the trimmed V and J ends, which lost 6 bases and 7 bases, there was a span of 6 bases. CDR1 is DFQATT and CDR2 is SNEGSKA in the germline V gene (reference sequence). This CDR3 region has 10 residues. CDR3 in DNA: TGCAGTGCACTGGGCGGGGAGCTGTTTTTT. Its translation: CSALGGELFF.